This T cell receptor (beta chain) was captured by sequencing in a study of cytomegalovirus exposure and HLA in healthy donors. General observations from the study: TCR sequences were mostly rare, though some public TCRs occurred in many donors.

About this clone: Its antigen remains unidentified.

The study sampled nominally healthy donors, though unrecorded immune exposures were likely. The primer mix had 60 Vbeta and 13 Jbeta primers. Clones were read by immunoSEQ multiplex PCR, and TCRdb kept only the in-frame ones, dropping some. This sample has 75,000 to 90,000 clones, with nearly 80% found just once. CDR3 length: 16 amino acids. Looked up from germline, CDR1 is MDHEN and CDR2 is SYDVKM. After removal of 0 bases from V and 5 bases from J, the junction contained 5 bases not matched to a gene. The chain recombines TRBV28 with TRBJ1-5; 9 bases fit TRBD1. Sequenced sample: PBMCs. The source of this sequence is a man between 35 and 55 years old in good health and CMV-seronegative. The chain's CDR3 is CASSLWMGQGYQPQHF. DNA for the CDR3: TGTGCCAGCAGTTTATGGATGGGACAGGGCTATCAGCCCCAGCATTTT.